The rows below give T cell receptor beta chains drawn from one sample of a study of shared clonotypes between healthy human individuals. The data were produced by immunoSEQ multiplex PCR, yet TCRdb's version contains in-frame clones alone and is incomplete. The sample carries nearly 600,000 clones, less than 97% recorded once. The sample taken for sequencing was naive CD8+ T cells sorted from blood. These receptors all come from a woman aged 25 to 39 in good health. Both conserved end residues are part of each CDR3. D genes are given only for firm matches. Expanded clones get a size class; other rows say once, few or many, or leave the size out.

clone_size | d_call | j_call | v_call | cdr3_nt | cdr3_aa
few | . | TRBJ1-1 | TRBV5-6 | TGTGCCAGCAGCGTTGGACAGACTGAAGCTTTCTTT | CASSVGQTEAFF
. | TRBD2 | TRBJ2-2 | TRBV27 | TGTGCCAGCAGTCCAGGGACTAGCGGGAGTTCCGGGGAGCTGTTTTTT | CASSPGTSGSSGELFF
. | TRBD2 | TRBJ2-1 | TRBV11-3 | TGTGCCAGCAGCTTGACGGGACTAGCGGGAGATCTGAATGAGCAGTTCTTC | CASSLTGLAGDLNEQFF
once | . | TRBJ1-5 | TRBV5-5 | TGTGCCAGCAGCTTGACTTACGGCAATCAGCCCCAGCATTTT | CASSLTYGNQPQHF
. | . | TRBJ1-1 | TRBV20-1 | TGCAGTGGTCGCGGGGTAGCTGAAGCTTTCTTT | CSGRGVAEAFF
. | . | TRBJ2-3 | TRBV28 | TGTGCCAGCAGTTGGACGAAAAGCACAGATACGCAGTATTTT | CASSWTKSTDTQYF
. | TRBD1 | TRBJ1-2 | TRBV5-1 | TGCGCCAGCAGCCTTGGACAGGGAAGGGGCGGTAAGGACTATGGCTACACCTTC | CASSLGQGRGGKDYGYTF
. | TRBD2 | TRBJ2-7 | TRBV2 | TGTGCCAGCAGCGACAGACTAGCGGGGTACGAGCAGTACTTC | CASSDRLAGYEQYF
. | TRBD1 | TRBJ2-7 | TRBV6-9 | TGTGCCAGCAGTTACCGTCGGACAGGGGCGATAAACGAGCAGTACTTC | CASSYRRTGAINEQYF
. | . | TRBJ2-7 | TRBV5-4 | TGTGCCAGCAGCTTGGACGGAAGTGGGGCCCTCGGGCTCGAGCAGTACTTC | CASSLDGSGALGLEQYF
. | TRBD2 | TRBJ2-7 | TRBV7-2 | TGTGCCAGCAGCCGCCTTGCTAGCGGTCACGAGCAGTACTTC | CASSRLASGHEQYF
. | . | TRBJ2-5 | TRBV5-1 | TGCGCCAGCAGCCTACAGGGACAAGAGACCCAGTACTTC | CASSLQGQETQYF
. | TRBD1 | TRBJ1-2 | TRBV29-1 | TGCAGCGTACCCAGGGGGGGAGGGGGCTACACCTTC | CSVPRGGGGYTF
. | . | TRBJ2-7 | TRBV4-1 | TGCGCCAGCAGCCAAGAGCATTGGGCAGAAGCCTACGAGCAGTACTTC | CASSQEHWAEAYEQYF
. | . | TRBJ2-5 | TRBV10-2 | TGCGCCATCCAGGACGAACAAGAGACCCAGTACTTC | CAIQDEQETQYF
once | . | TRBJ2-3 | TRBV7-8 | TGTGCCAGCAGCCCTGACCCTAGCTGGGCTAGCACAGATACGCAGTATTTT | CASSPDPSWASTDTQYF
. | . | TRBJ2-1 | TRBV7-6 | TGTGCCAGCAGCGCGGGCGGACGTGGCTCCAATGAGCAGTTCTTC | CASSAGGRGSNEQFF
. | . | TRBJ2-7 | TRBV28 | TGTGCCAGCAGTTACCCTCTCGCCGCGGGCGACCACTACGAGCAGTACTTC | CASSYPLAAGDHYEQYF
. | TRBD2 | TRBJ2-1 | TRBV11-1 | TGTGCCAGCAGCTTAGGCCTAGCGGATTACAATGAGCAGTTCTTC | CASSLGLADYNEQFF
. | . | TRBJ2-5 | TRBV11-2 | TGTGCCAGCAGCTTACCCCCACGATTACCTGAAGAGACCCAGTACTTC | CASSLPPRLPEETQYF
. | . | TRBJ1-6 | TRBV13 | TGTGCCAGCAGCCCCGGTCCGAGCTCCTATAATTCACCCCTCCACTTT | CASSPGPSSYNSPLHF
. | . | TRBJ2-5 | TRBV9 | TGTGCCAGCAGCGTATCCGGGAGCTTCCAAGAGACCCAGTACTTC | CASSVSGSFQETQYF
. | . | TRBJ1-5 | TRBV7-9 | TGTGCCAGCAGCCGAGACAGTAGCAATCAGCCCCAGCATTTT | CASSRDSSNQPQHF
. | . | TRBJ2-7 | TRBV7-8 | TGTGCCAGCAGCCCCAGTGAACACCACGAGCAGTACTTC | CASSPSEHHEQYF
. | TRBD2 | TRBJ2-5 | TRBV7-2 | TGTGCCAGCAGCACGCCCTTAGCGGGTCTGAGGGAGACCCAGTACTTC | CASSTPLAGLRETQYF
. | . | TRBJ2-1 | TRBV6-5 | TGTGCCAGCAGTTACGAAAGAACCTCCTACAATGAGCAGTTCTTC | CASSYERTSYNEQFF
. | . | TRBJ2-1 | TRBV7-3 | TGTGCCAGCAGCTCCCCCTCTGCCAGCTCCTACAATGAGCAGTTCTTC | CASSSPSASSYNEQFF
. | TRBD1 | TRBJ2-7 | TRBV6-5 | TGTGCCAGCAGCCCCGGACAGGGTGCCGAGCAGTACTTC | CASSPGQGAEQYF
. | TRBD1 | TRBJ2-3 | TRBV27 | TGTGCCAGCAGTTTTTCTCAGGGGGCTATAGATACGCAGTATTTT | CASSFSQGAIDTQYF